These T cell receptor beta chains were read from a single sample in a study of blood T cell repertoires in COVID-19. Only in-frame clones appear in the TCRdb table, and some are missing; sequencing was by immunoSEQ multiplex PCR. The sample includes more than 85,000 clones, roughly 84% of them seen just once. Source material: peripheral blood. The receptors shown here come from a woman aged 60-70 years with acute or convalescent COVID-19. Each CDR3 is given with its conserved first and last residue. D genes are given only for firm matches.

d_call	v_call	j_call	cdr3_aa
NA	TRBV21-1	TRBJ1-2	CASSYKAGRECNYGYTF
NA	TRBV4-1	TRBJ1-2	CASSHRGRDYGYTF
TRBD1	TRBV6-6	TRBJ2-1	CASSYSGTGANEQFF
NA	TRBV28	TRBJ1-5	CASSSISDGSLTQPQHF
NA	TRBV25-1	TRBJ1-2	CASSEALLYGYTF
TRBD1	TRBV5-1	TRBJ1-2	CASSPTTGLANGYTF
TRBD1	TRBV12-5	TRBJ1-2	CASGQGDYGYTF
NA	TRBV3-1/TRBV3-2	TRBJ1-2	CASSPSAGRGGYTF
NA	TRBV30	TRBJ1-2	CAWSVRPGGRNGYTF
TRBD2	TRBV2	TRBJ2-5	CASSTAGGAGTQYF
NA	TRBV4-1	TRBJ1-2	CASSQDRDIYGYTF
TRBD1	TRBV4-2	TRBJ1-1	CASSQDRGSAEAFF
NA	TRBV6-6	TRBJ1-5	CASRGGGDGNQPQHF
TRBD2	TRBV30	TRBJ2-7	CAWSGGGEQYF
NA	TRBV5-5	TRBJ1-1	CASSLVLTEAFF
NA	TRBV30	TRBJ2-5	CAWRGGGETQYF
TRBD2	TRBV28	TRBJ2-2	CASSLRRGGRTGELFF
NA	TRBV7-3	TRBJ2-1	CASSPGTPREQFF
TRBD1	TRBV30	TRBJ2-7	CAWSVLAGGRPYEQYF
NA	TRBV5-6	TRBJ1-2	CASSLRGPMRYTF
TRBD2	TRBV5-4	TRBJ2-7	CASSSGLAQAYEQYF
NA	TRBV30	TRBJ1-4	CAGNGPNNEKLFF
NA	TRBV12-3/TRBV12-4	TRBJ1-1	CASSLSTGTEAFF
TRBD1	TRBV6-6	TRBJ1-2	CASSPSRQGSYGYTF
NA	TRBV11-2	TRBJ2-2	CASSLIAASTGELFF
NA	TRBV7-2	TRBJ2-1	CASSLALDQNEQFF
NA	TRBV7-2	TRBJ1-1	CASSPWTGGMNTEAFF
NA	TRBV24-1	TRBJ2-4	CATSDQGDILNIQYF
TRBD1	TRBV19	TRBJ2-7	CASSMGQGVSYEQYF